These T cell receptor beta chains were read from a single sample in a study of blood T cell repertoires in COVID-19. Sequencing was performed with immunoSEQ multiplex PCR; in TCRdb, only in-frame clones are kept and a portion is missing. The sample records 250,000 to 350,000 clones, around 82% being singletons. Material for sequencing was peripheral blood. These TCRs come from a woman in her forties or fifties with acute or convalescent COVID-19. Both conserved end residues are part of each CDR3. D genes are given only for firm matches. Clone size is not always given. Where it is, it says once, few, many or a class for expanded clones.

abundance	v_gene	d_gene	j_gene	CDR3nt	CDR3aa
-	TRBV7-9	TRBD1	TRBJ1-4	TGTGCCAGCAGCTTAGGACAGGGGGCGCGAACTAATGAAAAACTGTTTTTT	CASSLGQGARTNEKLFF
-	TRBV7-3	TRBD1	TRBJ2-3	TGTGCCAGCAGCCAAGGGACAGCACCCTTTGGCACAGATACGCAGTATTTT	CASSQGTAPFGTDTQYF
once	TRBV7-8	-	TRBJ2-7	TGTGCCAGCAGCTTTAGGACACTAACGGCCGAGCAGTACTTC	CASSFRTLTAEQYF
-	TRBV13	TRBD2	TRBJ2-1	TGTGCCAGCAGCTTCCTGAGAGGTGGGACTAGCGGGATTATTGAGTCCTACAATGAGCAGTTCTTC	CASSFLRGGTSGIIESYNEQFF
-	TRBV2	-	TRBJ1-5	TGTGCCAGCAGGGCGGGGCTCAGCAATCAGCCCCAGCATTTT	CASRAGLSNQPQHF
once	TRBV7-2	-	TRBJ1-5	TGTGCCAGCAGCTCGATCCCGACATTTTATAATCAGCCCCAGCATTTT	CASSSIPTFYNQPQHF
-	TRBV23-1	TRBD1	TRBJ1-2	TGCGCCAGCTATATTACCGACCGGGACAGCACTAACTATGGCTACACCTTC	CASYITDRDSTNYGYTF
-	TRBV7-2	TRBD2	TRBJ2-1	TGTGCCAGCAGGTATAGCGGGGGGGTCAACAATGAGCAGTTCTTC	CASRYSGGVNNEQFF
once	TRBV2	-	TRBJ1-4	TGTGCCAGCAGTGTGGGGAGCACTAATGAAAAACTGTTTTTT	CASSVGSTNEKLFF
few	TRBV9	-	TRBJ2-3	TGTGCCAGCAGCGCTGAGCTTCCAGGGGTAGGAGATACGCAGTATTTT	CASSAELPGVGDTQYF
-	TRBV6-5	-	TRBJ2-1	TGTGCCAGCAGCTGGGGGGATTTATACAATGAGCAGTTCTTC	CASSWGDLYNEQFF
-	TRBV29-1	-	TRBJ2-5	TGCAGCGGGGGACTCCAAGAGACCCAGTACTTC	CSGGLQETQYF
-	TRBV6-6	-	TRBJ1-5	TGTGCCAGCAGGCGACAGATCAATCAGCCCCAGCATTTT	CASRRQINQPQHF
-	TRBV12-3/TRBV12-4	-	TRBJ2-5	TGTGCCAGCAGTTTGCAGCGAGAGACCCAGTACTTC	CASSLQRETQYF
-	TRBV3-1/TRBV3-2	TRBD1	TRBJ1-1	TGTGCCAGCAGCCCTACGCGCGGACAGGGCTACAACACTGAAGCTTTCTTT	CASSPTRGQGYNTEAFF
-	TRBV10-3	-	TRBJ1-2	TGTGCCATCAGTGAGAGCAGGGGAGACTATGGCTACACCTTC	CAISESRGDYGYTF
once	TRBV29-1	-	TRBJ2-1	TGCAGCGCTGGGACTGGGGGAGGCAATGAGCAGTTCTTC	CSAGTGGGNEQFF
-	TRBV30	TRBD1	TRBJ1-2	TGTGCCTGGACAAGGGGGGTATACAGGGGTACGAGGGGCTACACCTTC	CAWTRGVYRGTRGYTF
few	TRBV27	-	TRBJ2-1	TGTGCCAGCAGTGACATCTACAATGAGCAGTTCTTC	CASSDIYNEQFF
-	TRBV7-2	TRBD2	TRBJ2-7	TGTGCCAGCAGCTTAGGCCTAGCGGGAGTTGCCAGGCACGAGCAGTACTTC	CASSLGLAGVARHEQYF
-	TRBV19	TRBD2	TRBJ2-5	TGTGCCAGTAGCCCAGGACTAGCGGGGGGTGGGGAGACCCAGTACTTC	CASSPGLAGGGETQYF
once	TRBV14	TRBD1	TRBJ2-7	TGTGCCAGCAGCACCTTAGTTTCCGGGACAGGGGCCTACGAGCAGTACTTC	CASSTLVSGTGAYEQYF
-	TRBV11-2	TRBD2	TRBJ2-1	TGTGCCAGCAGCCCGAGACTAGCGGTGAACAATGAGCAGTTCTTC	CASSPRLAVNNEQFF
-	TRBV9	TRBD2	TRBJ2-1	TGTGCCAGCACCGGGACTAGCGGGACGAGCTCCTACAATGAGCAGTTCTTC	CASTGTSGTSSYNEQFF
-	TRBV27	TRBD1	TRBJ1-2	TGTGCCAGCAAAACAGGGGGCCCCAACTATGGCTACACCTTC	CASKTGGPNYGYTF
-	TRBV3-1/TRBV3-2	TRBD2	TRBJ2-1	TGTGCCAGCAGCCCTCAACTAGCGGGAGCACATGAGCAGTTCTTC	CASSPQLAGAHEQFF
-	TRBV11-3	-	TRBJ1-1	TGTGCCAGCAGCTTAGATCGACCCGGGGGAGCTTTCTTT	CASSLDRPGGAFF
few	TRBV29-1	TRBD1	TRBJ1-2	TGCAGCGCACAACAGGGGGCGAGGGGCTACACCTTC	CSAQQGARGYTF
-	TRBV9	TRBD1	TRBJ1-4	TGTGCCAGCAGCCCTGGGACAGGCGGCGAAAAACTGTTTTTT	CASSPGTGGEKLFF
-	TRBV3-1/TRBV3-2	TRBD1	TRBJ1-1	TGTGCCAGCAGCCAAGGACAGGGAGAGTCTGAAGCTTTCTTT	CASSQGQGESEAFF
-	TRBV7-9	-	TRBJ1-4	TGTGCCAGCAGCAGGGTCAGTGAAAAACTGTTTTTT	CASSRVSEKLFF
-	TRBV20-1	TRBD1	TRBJ1-2	TGCAGTGCTAGTAGACAGGGGGCCGGCTACACCTTC	CSASRQGAGYTF
-	TRBV6-5	-	TRBJ1-4	TGTGCCAGCAGCTTCGTCCCAGGGGTGCAGGAAAAACTGTTTTTT	CASSFVPGVQEKLFF
-	TRBV11-2	-	TRBJ1-1	TGTGCCAGCAGCTTACGTGGGCAGATGAACACTGAAGCTTTCTTT	CASSLRGQMNTEAFF
-	TRBV6-6	-	TRBJ1-1	TGTGCCAGCAGTTACCCCCCTAGGGGTAACACTGAAGCTTTCTTT	CASSYPPRGNTEAFF
-	TRBV27	-	TRBJ2-6	TGTGCCAGCAGTTTAGTGCGGGGATCTGGGGCCAACGTCCTGACTTTC	CASSLVRGSGANVLTF
-	TRBV7-2	TRBD2	TRBJ2-1	TGTGCCAGCAGCTGGCTAGCGGGAGCAACCTACAATGAGCAGTTCTTC	CASSWLAGATYNEQFF
few	TRBV9	-	TRBJ2-3	TGTGCCAGCAGCGTATTAACTAGCAACACAGATACGCAGTATTTT	CASSVLTSNTDTQYF
-	TRBV19	-	TRBJ1-2	TGTGCCAGTAGTATTCACCCCGGCCTCGGAGTCTTC	CASSIHPGLGVF
-	TRBV9	-	TRBJ1-2	TGTGCCAGCAGCGTAAACCATCCCGCACTGGGCTACACCTTC	CASSVNHPALGYTF
-	TRBV4-1	-	TRBJ1-2	TGCGCCAGCAGCCATCAGGCAGGGGAAGGCTACACCTTC	CASSHQAGEGYTF
-	TRBV7-9	-	TRBJ2-1	TGTGCCAGCAGCTCCGTCGATGAGCAGTTCTTC	CASSSVDEQFF
-	TRBV9	-	TRBJ2-5	TGTGCCAGCAGCGTACGGCCCACCGAGGGAGAGACCCAGTACTTC	CASSVRPTEGETQYF
-	TRBV5-1	-	TRBJ1-3	TGCGCCAGCAGCTTGTCAGGGGCTGGAAACACCATATATTTT	CASSLSGAGNTIYF
-	TRBV10-3	TRBD1	TRBJ1-3	TGTGCCATCAGGCCACCGGGACAGGGGGGAAACACCATATATTTT	CAIRPPGQGGNTIYF
-	TRBV7-2	-	TRBJ2-6	TGTGCCAGCAGCTTTCGAGCGAGCTCTGGGGCCAACGTCCTGACTTTC	CASSFRASSGANVLTF
-	TRBV5-8	-	TRBJ2-6	TGTGCCAGCAGCTTTGCAGCGATATCTGGGGCCAACGTCCTGACTTTC	CASSFAAISGANVLTF
-	TRBV19	-	TRBJ1-2	TGTGCCAGTAGTATGGAGGCGGGCAGGTCTAACTATGGCTACACCTTC	CASSMEAGRSNYGYTF
-	TRBV4-2	TRBD2	TRBJ2-2	TGTGCCAGCAGGGGGACTAGCGGGGGGCAGAACACCGGGGAGCTGTTTTTT	CASRGTSGGQNTGELFF
-	TRBV6-5	-	TRBJ2-7	TGTGCCAGCACCTCCCGAGCCTACGAGCAGTACTTC	CASTSRAYEQYF
-	TRBV7-9	-	TRBJ2-1	TGTGCCAGCAGCTTTCTCACAGGGGGGGACAATGAGCAGTTCTTC	CASSFLTGGDNEQFF
-	TRBV6-5	TRBD1	TRBJ1-3	TGTGCCAGCAGCCGAGGGGGCATGGATGGAAACACCATATATTTT	CASSRGGMDGNTIYF